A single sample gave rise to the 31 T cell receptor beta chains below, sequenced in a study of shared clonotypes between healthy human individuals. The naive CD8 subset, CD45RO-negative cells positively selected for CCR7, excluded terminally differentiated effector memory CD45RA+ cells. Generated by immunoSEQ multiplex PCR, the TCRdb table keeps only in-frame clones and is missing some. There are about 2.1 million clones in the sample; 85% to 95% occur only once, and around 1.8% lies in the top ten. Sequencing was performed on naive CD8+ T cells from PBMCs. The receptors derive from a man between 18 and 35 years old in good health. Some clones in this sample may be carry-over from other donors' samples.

CDR3 nucleotides: TGTGCCAGCAGCCGACTAGCGAGCCAAACAAAAGAGACCCAGTACTTC. It is translated as CASSRLASQTKETQYF. The chain combines TRBV7-6 with TRBJ2-5; 8 bases map to TRBD2. Germline lookup yields CDR1 SGHVS and CDR2 FNYEAQ. Trimming took 5 bases from V and 3 from J; bases not matched to a gene: 11. This CDR3 has 16 residues.

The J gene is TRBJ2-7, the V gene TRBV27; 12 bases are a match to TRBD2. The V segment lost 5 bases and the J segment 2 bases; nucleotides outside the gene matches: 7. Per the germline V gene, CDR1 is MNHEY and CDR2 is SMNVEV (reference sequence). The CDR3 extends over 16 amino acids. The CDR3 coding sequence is TGTGCCAGCAGTCTCCACACTAGCGGGGGGCCCTACGAGCAGTACTTC. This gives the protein CASSLHTSGGPYEQYF.

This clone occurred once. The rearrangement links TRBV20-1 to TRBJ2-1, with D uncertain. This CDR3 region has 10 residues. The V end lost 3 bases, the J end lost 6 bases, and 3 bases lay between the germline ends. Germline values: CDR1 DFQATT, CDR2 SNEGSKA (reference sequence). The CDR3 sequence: CSASINEQFF. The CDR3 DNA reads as TGCAGTGCTAGTATCAATGAGCAGTTCTTC.

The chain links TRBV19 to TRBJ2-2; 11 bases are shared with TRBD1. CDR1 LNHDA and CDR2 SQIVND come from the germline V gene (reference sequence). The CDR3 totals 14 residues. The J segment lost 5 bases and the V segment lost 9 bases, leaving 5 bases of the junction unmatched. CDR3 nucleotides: TGTGCCAGCAAGGACAGGGGGCCGACCGGGGAGCTGTTTTTT. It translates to CASKDRGPTGELFF.

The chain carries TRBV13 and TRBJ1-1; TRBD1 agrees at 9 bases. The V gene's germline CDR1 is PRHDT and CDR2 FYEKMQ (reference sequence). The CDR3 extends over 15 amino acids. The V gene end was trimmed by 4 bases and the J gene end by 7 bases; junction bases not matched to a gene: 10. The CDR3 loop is CASSSTGTGTGEAFF. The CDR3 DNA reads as TGTGCCAGCAGCTCTACCGGGACAGGGACGGGTGAAGCTTTCTTT.

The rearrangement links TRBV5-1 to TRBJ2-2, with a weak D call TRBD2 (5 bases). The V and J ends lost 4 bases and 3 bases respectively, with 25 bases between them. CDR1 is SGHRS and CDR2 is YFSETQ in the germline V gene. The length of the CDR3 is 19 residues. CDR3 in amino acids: CASSPRPGSRVVYTGELFF. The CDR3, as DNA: TGCGCCAGCAGCCCACGACCGGGGTCGAGGGTGGTGTACACCGGGGAGCTGTTTTTT.

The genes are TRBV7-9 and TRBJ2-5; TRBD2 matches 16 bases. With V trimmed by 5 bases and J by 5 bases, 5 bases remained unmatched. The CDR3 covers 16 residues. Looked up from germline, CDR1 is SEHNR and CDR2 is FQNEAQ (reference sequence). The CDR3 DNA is TGTGCCAGCAGCGGGACTAGCGGGAGGGCCTGGGAGACCCAGTACTTC. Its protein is CASSGTSGRAWETQYF. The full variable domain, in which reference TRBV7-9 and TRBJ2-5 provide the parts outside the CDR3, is DTGVSQNPRHKITKRGQNVTFRCDPISEHNRLYWYRQTLGQGPEFLTYFQNEAQLEKSRLLSDRFSAERPKGSFSTLEIQRTEQGDSAMYLCASSGTSGRAWETQYFGPGTRLLVL.

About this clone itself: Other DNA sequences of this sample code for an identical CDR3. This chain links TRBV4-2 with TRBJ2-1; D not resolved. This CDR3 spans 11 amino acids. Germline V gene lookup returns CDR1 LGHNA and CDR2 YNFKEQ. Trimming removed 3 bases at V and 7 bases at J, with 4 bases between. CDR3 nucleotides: TGTGCCAGCAGCCAGGGTAATGAGCAGTTCTTC. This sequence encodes CASSQGNEQFF.

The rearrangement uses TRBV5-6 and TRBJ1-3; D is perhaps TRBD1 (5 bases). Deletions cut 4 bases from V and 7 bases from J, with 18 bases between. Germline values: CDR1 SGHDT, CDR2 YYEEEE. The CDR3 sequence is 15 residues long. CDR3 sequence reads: CASSPSGLKGNTIYF. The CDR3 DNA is TGTGCCAGCAGCCCTAGTGGACTGAAGGGGAACACCATATATTTT.

The CDR3 region is CASSQDRGLFRSPGELFF. The DNA for the CDR3 is TGTGCCAGCAGCCAAGATAGGGGGTTGTTCAGGTCCCCCGGGGAGCTGTTTTTT. The chain links TRBV4-2 to TRBJ2-2; possibly TRBD1 for D (6 bases). This CDR3 region has 18 residues. In germline, CDR1 is LGHNA, CDR2 YNFKEQ. V was cut by 0 bases and J by 6 bases, with 20 bases left in between.

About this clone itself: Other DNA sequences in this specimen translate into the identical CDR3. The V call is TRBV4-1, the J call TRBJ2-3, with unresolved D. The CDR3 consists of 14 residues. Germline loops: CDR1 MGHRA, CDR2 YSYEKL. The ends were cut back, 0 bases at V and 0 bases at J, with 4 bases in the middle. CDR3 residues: CASSQEGSTDTQYF. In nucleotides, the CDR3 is TGCGCCAGCAGCCAAGAGGGGAGCACAGATACGCAGTATTTT.

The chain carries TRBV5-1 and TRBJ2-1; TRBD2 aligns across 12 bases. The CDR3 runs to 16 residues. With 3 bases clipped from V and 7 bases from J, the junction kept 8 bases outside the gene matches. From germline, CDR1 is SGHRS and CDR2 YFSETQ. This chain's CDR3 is CASSSLAGGHRNEQFF. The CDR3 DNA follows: TGCGCCAGCAGCTCCCTAGCGGGAGGGCATAGAAATGAGCAGTTCTTC.

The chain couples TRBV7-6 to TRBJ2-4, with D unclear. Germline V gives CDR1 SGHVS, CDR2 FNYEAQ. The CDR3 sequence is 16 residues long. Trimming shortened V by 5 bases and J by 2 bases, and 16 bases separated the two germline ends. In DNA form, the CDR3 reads TGTGCCAGCAGCCCCCTCCCCGGGCAGTCCAAAAACATTCAGTACTTC. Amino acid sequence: CASSPLPGQSKNIQYF. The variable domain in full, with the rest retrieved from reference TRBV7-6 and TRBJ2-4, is GAGVSQSPRYKVTKRGQDVALRCDPISGHVSLYWYRQALGQGPEFLTYFNYEAQQDKSGLPNDRFSAERPEGSISTLTIQRTEQRDSAMYRCASSPLPGQSKNIQYFGAGTRLSVL.

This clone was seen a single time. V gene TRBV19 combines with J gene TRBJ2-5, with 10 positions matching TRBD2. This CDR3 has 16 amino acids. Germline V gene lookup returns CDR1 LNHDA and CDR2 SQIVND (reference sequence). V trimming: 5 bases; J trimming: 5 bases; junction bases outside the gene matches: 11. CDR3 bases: TGTGCCAGTAGTTCGCTCGGAGCGGGAGGGAGGGAGACCCAGTACTTC. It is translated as CASSSLGAGGRETQYF.

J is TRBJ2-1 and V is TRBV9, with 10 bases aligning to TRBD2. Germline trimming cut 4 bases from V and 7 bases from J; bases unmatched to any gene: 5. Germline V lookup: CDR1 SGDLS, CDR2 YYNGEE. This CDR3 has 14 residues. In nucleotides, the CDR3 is TGTGCCAGCAGCCCTAGCGGGAGTAGAAATGAGCAGTTCTTC. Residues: CASSPSGSRNEQFF. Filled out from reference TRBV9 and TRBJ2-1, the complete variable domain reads DSGVTQTPKHLITATGQRVTLRCSPRSGDLSVYWYQQSLDQGLQFLIQYYNGEERAKGNILERFSAQQFPDLHSELNLSSLELGDSALYFCASSPSGSRNEQFFGPGTRLTVL.

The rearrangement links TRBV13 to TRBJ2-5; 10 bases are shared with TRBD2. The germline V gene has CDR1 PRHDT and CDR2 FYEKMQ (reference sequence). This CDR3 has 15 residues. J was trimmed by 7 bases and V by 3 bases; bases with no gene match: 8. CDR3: CASSFSGRKPRTQYF. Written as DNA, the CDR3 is TGTGCCAGCAGCTTTAGCGGGAGGAAGCCTAGGACCCAGTACTTC.

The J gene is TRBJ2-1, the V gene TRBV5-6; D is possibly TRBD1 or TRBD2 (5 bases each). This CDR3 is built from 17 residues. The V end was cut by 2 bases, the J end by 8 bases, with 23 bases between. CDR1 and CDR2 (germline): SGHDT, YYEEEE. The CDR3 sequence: CASSFFRGEGPNYEQFF. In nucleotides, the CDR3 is TGTGCCAGCAGCTTTTTTCGGGGCGAAGGACCTAACTATGAGCAGTTCTTC.

CDR3 loop: CASSVSLGAGELFF. As DNA, the CDR3 is TGTGCCAGCAGCGTCTCCTTGGGGGCCGGGGAGCTGTTTTTT. J is TRBJ2-2 and V is TRBV9; D tentatively fits TRBD1 or TRBD2 (5 bases each). The CDR3 consists of 14 residues. From germline, CDR1 is SGDLS and CDR2 YYNGEE. V lost 2 bases, J lost 6 bases, and 11 bases lay in between.

The CDR3 nucleotides read TGTGCCAGCAGCGAGGGACTAGCGGGTTACAATGAGCAGTTCTTC. This gives the protein CASSEGLAGYNEQFF. The chain links TRBV9 to TRBJ2-1, with 12 bases matching TRBD2. The germline CDR1 and CDR2 sequences are SGDLS and YYNGEE. The CDR3 contains 15 residues. V shed 3 bases and J 4 bases; nucleotides not matched to a gene: 2.

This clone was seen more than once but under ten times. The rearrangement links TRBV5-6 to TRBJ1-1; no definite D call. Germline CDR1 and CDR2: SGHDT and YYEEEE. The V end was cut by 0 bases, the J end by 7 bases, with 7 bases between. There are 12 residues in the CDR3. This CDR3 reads CASSLGLGEAFF. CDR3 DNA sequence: TGTGCCAGCAGCTTGGGGCTTGGTGAAGCTTTCTTT.

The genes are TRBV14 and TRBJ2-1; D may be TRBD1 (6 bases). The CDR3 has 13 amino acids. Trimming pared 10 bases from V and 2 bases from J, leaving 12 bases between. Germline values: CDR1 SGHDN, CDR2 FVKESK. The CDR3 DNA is TGTGCCATCTCGACAGGACCCTACAATGAGCAGTTCTTC. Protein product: CAISTGPYNEQFF.

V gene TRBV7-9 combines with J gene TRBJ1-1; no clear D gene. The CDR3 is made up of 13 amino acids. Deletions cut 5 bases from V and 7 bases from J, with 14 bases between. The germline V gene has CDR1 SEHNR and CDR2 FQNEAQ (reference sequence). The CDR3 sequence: CASSALLAVEAFF. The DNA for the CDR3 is TGTGCCAGCAGCGCCTTACTGGCGGTTGAAGCTTTCTTT.

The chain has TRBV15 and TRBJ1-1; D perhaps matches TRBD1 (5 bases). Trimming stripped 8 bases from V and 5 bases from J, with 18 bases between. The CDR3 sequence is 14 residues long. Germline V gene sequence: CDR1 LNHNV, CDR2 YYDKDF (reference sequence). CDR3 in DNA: TGTGCCACCGAGCCCGGCTCCGGGGGGACTGAAGCTTTCTTT. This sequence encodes CATEPGSGGTEAFF. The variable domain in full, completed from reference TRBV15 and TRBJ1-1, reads DAMVIQNPRYQVTQFGKPVTLSCSQTLNHNVMYWYQQKSSQAPKLLFHYYDKDFNNEADTPDNFQSRRPNTSFCFLDIRSPGLGDTAMYLCATEPGSGGTEAFFGQGTRLTVV.

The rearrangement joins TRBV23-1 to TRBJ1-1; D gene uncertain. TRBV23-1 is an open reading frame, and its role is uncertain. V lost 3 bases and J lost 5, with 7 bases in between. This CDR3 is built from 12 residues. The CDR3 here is CASSQGRTEAFF. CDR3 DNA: TGCGCCAGCAGTCAGGGTCGAACTGAAGCTTTCTTT.

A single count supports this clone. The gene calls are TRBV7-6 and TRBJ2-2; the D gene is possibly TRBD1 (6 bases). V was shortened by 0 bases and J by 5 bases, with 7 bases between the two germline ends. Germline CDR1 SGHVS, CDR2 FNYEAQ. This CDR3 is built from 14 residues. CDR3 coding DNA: TGTGCCAGCAGCTTAGCGGACAGTACCGGGGAGCTGTTTTTT. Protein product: CASSLADSTGELFF.

The CDR3 spells CASSLATTSGRPSYTQYF. The CDR3 nucleotides read TGTGCCAGCAGCTTGGCCACGACTAGCGGGAGGCCCAGTTATACGCAGTATTTT. The chain is built from TRBV5-4 and TRBJ2-3; 13 nucleotides agree with TRBD2. This CDR3 has 18 amino acids. Germline loops: CDR1 SGHNT, CDR2 YYREEE (reference sequence). The V gene end was trimmed by 0 bases and the J gene end by 7 bases; junction bases not matched to a gene: 11.

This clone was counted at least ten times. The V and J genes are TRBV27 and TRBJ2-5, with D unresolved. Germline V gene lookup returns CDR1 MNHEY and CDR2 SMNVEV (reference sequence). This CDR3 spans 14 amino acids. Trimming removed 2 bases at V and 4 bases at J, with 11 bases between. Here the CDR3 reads CASSLHGAPETQYF. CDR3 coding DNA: TGTGCCAGCAGTTTACATGGAGCTCCAGAGACCCAGTACTTC.

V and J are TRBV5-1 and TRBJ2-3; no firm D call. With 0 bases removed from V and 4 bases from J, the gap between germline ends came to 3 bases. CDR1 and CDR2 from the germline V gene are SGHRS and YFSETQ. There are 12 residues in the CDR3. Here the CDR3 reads CASSLGSDTQYF. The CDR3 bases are TGCGCCAGCAGCTTGGGGTCAGATACGCAGTATTTT.

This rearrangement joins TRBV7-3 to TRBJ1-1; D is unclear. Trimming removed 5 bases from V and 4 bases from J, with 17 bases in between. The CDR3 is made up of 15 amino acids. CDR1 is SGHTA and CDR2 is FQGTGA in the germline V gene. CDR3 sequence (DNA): TGTGCCAGCAGCCCCTGGCCCCGAGAGGGCACTGAAGCTTTCTTT. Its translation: CASSPWPREGTEAFF.

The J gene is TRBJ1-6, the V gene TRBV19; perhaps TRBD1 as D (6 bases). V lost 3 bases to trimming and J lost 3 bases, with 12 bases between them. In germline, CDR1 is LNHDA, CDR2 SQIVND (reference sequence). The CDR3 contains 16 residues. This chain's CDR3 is CASSMIGGGYNSPLHF. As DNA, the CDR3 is TGTGCCAGTAGTATGATAGGAGGGGGCTATAATTCACCCCTCCACTTT. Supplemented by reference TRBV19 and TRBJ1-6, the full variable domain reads DGGITQSPKYLFRKEGQNVTLSCEQNLNHDAMYWYRQDPGQGLRLIYYSQIVNDFQKGDIAEGYSVSREKKESFPLTVTSAQKNPTAFYLCASSMIGGGYNSPLHFGNGTRLTVT.

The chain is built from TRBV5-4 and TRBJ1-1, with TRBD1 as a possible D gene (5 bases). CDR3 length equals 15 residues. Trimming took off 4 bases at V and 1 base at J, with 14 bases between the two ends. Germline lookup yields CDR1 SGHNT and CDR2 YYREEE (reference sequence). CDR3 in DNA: TGTGCCAGCAGCCCCGGTCGGGGGACGAACACTGAAGCTTTCTTT. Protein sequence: CASSPGRGTNTEAFF.